The 13 T cell receptor beta chains presented below share a single source sample, sequenced in a study of early T cells in non-severe SARS-CoV-2 infection. TCRdb passed the 5' RACE reads through MiXCR, listing each CDR3 protein once. Among 70,000 to 95,000 distinct CDR3 sequences, 14% to 15% were seen once, and the ten largest hold approximately 10%. The sample was whole blood. The receptors come from an adult who was a healthcare worker with PCR-confirmed SARS-CoV-2 infection or an uninfected control (not recorded which).

This clonotype has a handful of counts. V is TRBV11-1 and J is TRBJ2-1; D not resolved. CDR1 is SGHAT and CDR2 is FQDESV in the germline V gene (reference sequence). The CDR3 runs to 14 residues. V was cut by 1 base and J by 6 bases, with 10 bases left in between. This CDR3 reads CASSLGGTINEQFF. CDR3 DNA: TGTGCCAGCAGCTTAGGCGGAACCATCAATGAGCAGTTCTTC.

This clonotype was seen repeatedly, ten times or more. The chain uses TRBV7-6 and TRBJ2-7; TRBD1 matches 7 bases. The germline gives CDR1 SGHVS, CDR2 FNYEAQ. After removal of 5 bases from V and 4 bases from J, the junction contained 2 bases not matched to a gene. This CDR3 has 12 amino acids. DNA for the CDR3: TGTGCCAGCAGCGCGGACAGGTACGAGCAGTACTTC. Protein product: CASSADRYEQYF.

This clonotype was observed a handful of times. Here the CDR3 DNA reads TGTGCCAGTTACGGACAGGGGACCTACAATGAGCAGTTCTTC. This translates into CASYGQGTYNEQFF. The chain uses TRBV6-2 or TRBV6-3 and TRBJ2-1, with 9 bases aligning to TRBD1. The CDR3 extends over 14 amino acids. Unmatched junction bases numbered 5, after V lost 9 bases and J lost 2 bases. Germline CDR1 and CDR2: MNHEY and SVGEGT.

This rearrangement joins TRBV4-1 to TRBJ2-1; possibly TRBD2 for D (5 bases). V lost 4 bases to trimming and J lost 5 bases, with 12 bases between them. Germline V gene data show CDR1 as MGHRA and CDR2 as YSYEKL. This CDR3 has 14 residues. CDR3 residues: CASSPPRGNNEQFF. DNA of the CDR3: TGCGCCAGCAGCCCTCCCCGAGGGAACAATGAGCAGTTCTTC.

This clonotype has a count of ten or more. This sequence joins TRBV9 and TRBJ2-1, with D hard to call. Trimming removed 0 bases at V and 2 bases at J, with 12 bases between. From germline, CDR1 is SGDLS and CDR2 YYNGEE. The CDR3 totals 16 residues. The CDR3 DNA reads TGTGCCAGCAGCGTAGCGTCGAACTTCGCCTACAATGAGCAGTTCTTC. Translation: CASSVASNFAYNEQFF.

This clonotype was detected ten times or more. The rearrangement joins TRBV20-1 to TRBJ2-3, with 7 bases identical to TRBD1. With V trimmed by 3 bases and J by 2 bases, 8 bases remained unmatched. Germline V gene lookup returns CDR1 DFQATT and CDR2 SNEGSKA (reference sequence). The CDR3 consists of 15 residues. In DNA form, the CDR3 reads TGCAGTGCTAGCTCAGGGGACAGTTCCACAGATACGCAGTATTTT. Protein product: CSASSGDSSTDTQYF.

This clonotype has at least ten counts. The chain uses TRBV7-9 and TRBJ2-1; a weak D match, TRBD2 (6 bases). Germline V gene sequence: CDR1 SEHNR, CDR2 FQNEAQ (reference sequence). V lost 3 bases and J 2 bases, leaving 11 bases between the germline ends. The CDR3 covers 15 residues. The CDR3, as DNA: TGTGCCAGCAGCTTTTCGGGAGCAACCTACAATGAGCAGTTCTTC. Translation gives CASSFSGATYNEQFF. The full variable domain, rest sourced from reference TRBV7-9 and TRBJ2-1, is DTGVSQNPRHKITKRGQNVTFRCDPISEHNRLYWYRQTLGQGPEFLTYFQNEAQLEKSRLLSDRFSAERPKGSFSTLEIQRTEQGDSAMYLCASSFSGATYNEQFFGPGTRLTVL.

This clonotype was seen a few times. V is TRBV11-2 and J is TRBJ2-7; TRBD1 matches 8 bases. Germline loops: CDR1 SGHAT, CDR2 FQNNGV. The CDR3 is made up of 16 amino acids. The ends lost 5 bases at V and 3 bases at J; junction bases unmatched: 12. CDR3 residues: CASSAPGGPRSYEQYF. The CDR3 nucleotides read TGTGCCAGCAGCGCCCCAGGGGGCCCCAGAAGCTACGAGCAGTACTTC. Full variable domain (outside the CDR3, taken from reference TRBV11-2 and TRBJ2-7): EAGVAQSPRYKIIEKRQSVAFWCNPISGHATLYWYQQILGQGPKLLIQFQNNGVVDDSQLPKDRFSAERLKGVDSTLKIQPAKLEDSAVYLCASSAPGGPRSYEQYFGPGTRLTVT.

This clonotype appeared a few times. The rearrangement uses TRBV7-9 and TRBJ1-5, with D possibly TRBD1 on 5 matching bases. Germline V CDR1 and CDR2: SEHNR, FQNEAQ (reference sequence). This CDR3 is built from 16 residues. V was shortened by 2 bases and J by 5 bases, with 16 bases between the two germline ends. The CDR3 region is CASSLLGRAIDQPQHF. CDR3 in DNA: TGTGCCAGCAGCTTATTGGGCAGGGCTATTGATCAGCCCCAGCATTTT.

This clonotype was recorded many times. The chain carries TRBV6-5 and TRBJ2-1; D possibly corresponds to TRBD2 (7 bases). This CDR3 has 14 residues. Between the trimmed V and J ends, which lost 7 bases and 9 bases, there was a span of 19 bases. Per germline, CDR1 MNHEY and CDR2 SVGAGI. Here the CDR3 DNA reads TGTGCCAGCATGTCCGTCGGGGGGCGGACTGAGCAGTTCTTC. This codes for CASMSVGGRTEQFF.

This clonotype came up a few times. The chain combines TRBV20-1 with TRBJ2-3; possibly TRBD2 for D (5 bases). Trimming stripped 8 bases from V and 0 bases from J, with 18 bases between. CDR1 is DFQATT, CDR2 SNEGSKA, per germline (reference sequence). This CDR3 is built from 15 residues. The CDR3 DNA sequence: TGCAGTCCCACCATAGGCGGGTTTAGCACAGATACGCAGTATTTT. The encoded protein is CSPTIGGFSTDTQYF.

This clonotype was picked up a small number of times. The chain employs TRBV6-4 and TRBJ1-6; D unresolved. Germline V CDR1 and CDR2: MRHNA, SNTAGT. The CDR3 runs 14 residues. V dropped 2 bases and J dropped 7 bases, with 9 bases sitting between them. CDR3 DNA: TGTGCCAGCAGTGACGATGGAGCCAATTCACCCCTCCACTTT. Residues: CASSDDGANSPLHF.

This clonotype was recorded many times. The CDR3 nucleotides read TGTGCCAGCAGTTACCCCATAGGACTAGCGGGGGGACCTGGTGAAGATACGCAGTATTTT. It encodes CASSYPIGLAGGPGEDTQYF. V and J are TRBV6-2 or TRBV6-3 and TRBJ2-3; 14 bases fit TRBD2. This CDR3 is built from 20 residues. Trimming took 2 bases from V and 5 from J; bases not matched to a gene: 15. The germline V gene encodes CDR1 MNHEY and CDR2 SVGEGT.